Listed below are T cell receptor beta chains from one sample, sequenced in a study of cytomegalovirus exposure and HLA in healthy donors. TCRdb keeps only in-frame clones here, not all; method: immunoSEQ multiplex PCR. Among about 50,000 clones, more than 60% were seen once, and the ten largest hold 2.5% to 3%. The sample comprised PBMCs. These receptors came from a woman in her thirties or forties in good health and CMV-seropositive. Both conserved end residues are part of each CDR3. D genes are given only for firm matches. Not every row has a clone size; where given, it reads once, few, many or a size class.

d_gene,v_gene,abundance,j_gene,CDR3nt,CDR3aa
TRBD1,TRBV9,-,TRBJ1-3,TGTGCCAGCAGCGTAGGAGGGACAGCCTCTGGAAACACCATATATTTT,CASSVGGTASGNTIYF
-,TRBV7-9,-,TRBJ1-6,TGTGCCAGCAGCTACAGCTTTGGGTCACCCCTCCACTTT,CASSYSFGSPLHF
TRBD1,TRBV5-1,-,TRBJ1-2,TGCGCCAGCAGCGCCGGACAGGGAAGCGGCTACACCTTC,CASSAGQGSGYTF
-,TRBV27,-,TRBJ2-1,TGTGCCAGTGCGAAGGGGGAGAACAATGAGCAGTTCTTC,CASAKGENNEQFF
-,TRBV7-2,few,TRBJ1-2,TGTGCCAGCAGCCTGGACACGATAAGCGGCTACACCTTC,CASSLDTISGYTF
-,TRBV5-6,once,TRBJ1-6,TGTGCCAGCAGCTTAAAGCTGAGCTCCTATAATTCACCCCTCCACTTT,CASSLKLSSYNSPLHF
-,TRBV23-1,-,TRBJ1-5,TGCGCCAGCACCAGGTTTGAGCATTTT,CASTRFEHF
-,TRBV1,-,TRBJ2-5,TGCACCAGCCCGGGACAGGGAAAGACCCAGTACTTC,CTSPGQGKTQYF
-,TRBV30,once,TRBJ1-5,TGTGCCTGGGGTTCCCCGGGGGGGGGCAATCAGCCCCAGCATTTT,CAWGSPGGGNQPQHF
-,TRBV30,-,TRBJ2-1,TGTGCCTGGACAATTGGGCTTTCTCACCTCCCGTTGTCGAGTGAGCAGTTCTTC,CAWTIGLSHLPLSSEQFF
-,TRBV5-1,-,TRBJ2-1,TGCGCCAGCAGCCCCCTTAGTTACAATGAGCAGTTCTTC,CASSPLSYNEQFF
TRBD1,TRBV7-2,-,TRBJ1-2,TGTGCCACCCTACAGGGGCTGGACTATGGCTACACCTTC,CATLQGLDYGYTF
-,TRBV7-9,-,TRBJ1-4,TGTGCCAGCAGCTTAGGGCTCAGTAAGAATGAAAAACTGTTTTTT,CASSLGLSKNEKLFF
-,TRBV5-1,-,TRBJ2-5,TGCGCCAGCACCCCCGGTTTGGGGGGACAAGAGACCCAGTACTTC,CASTPGLGGQETQYF
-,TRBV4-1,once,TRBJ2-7,TGCGCCAGCAGCCAAGAGGGGTCCCCTTACAGGGCTCAGTACTTC,CASSQEGSPYRAQYF
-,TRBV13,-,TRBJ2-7,TGTGCCAGCAGCTTAGGTCACGGGGTCTCCTACGAGCAGTACTTC,CASSLGHGVSYEQYF
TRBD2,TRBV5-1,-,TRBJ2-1,TGCGCCAGCAGCCTCGGACTAGCGGGGGGCTCCTACAATGAGCAGTTCTTC,CASSLGLAGGSYNEQFF
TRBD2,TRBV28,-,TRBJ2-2,TGTGCCAGCACCCCGGGGGGGATGAACACCGGGGAGCTGTTTTTT,CASTPGGMNTGELFF
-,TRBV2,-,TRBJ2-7,TGTGCCAGCAGTGAGCGGAAGGGTGGCGGGGCCTACGAGCAGTACTTC,CASSERKGGGAYEQYF
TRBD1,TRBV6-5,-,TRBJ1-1,TGTGCCAGCAGTTACCAGGGGGGTATCTCTGAAGCTTTCTTT,CASSYQGGISEAFF
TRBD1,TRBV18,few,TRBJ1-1,TGTGCCAGCTCGCGACAGGGTCGGACTGAAGCTTTCTTT,CASSRQGRTEAFF